This entry describes one T cell receptor beta chain. Its antigen is as yet unknown. These data originate in a study of Ad26.COV2.S vaccination and SARS-CoV-2 variants. Across the whole study: Donor joined the COV1001 Ad26.COV2.S trial arm. Intramuscular Ad26.COV2.S doses were given once or twice, 56 days apart. Regarding the study as a whole: Vaccine and placebo groups showed comparable non-spike TCR breadth.

Generated by immunoSEQ multiplex PCR, the TCRdb table keeps only in-frame clones and is missing some. The data contain 350,000 to 450,000 clones, around 86% of them singletons. Treatment of the sample: some 20 received Ad26.COV2.S at low or high dose, single or two shots; five or six received placebo; per-sample allocation not given. Day 63 after the first vaccine or placebo injection was the time point for sampling. It was Wuhan-strain SARS-CoV-2 spike that the Ad26 vaccine vector expressed. Per germline, CDR1 SGHRS and CDR2 YFSETQ. This CDR3 is built from 14 residues. With 4 bases clipped from V and 2 bases from J, the junction kept 5 bases outside the gene matches.

The rearrangement uses TRBV5-1 and TRBJ2-5; 7 bases fit TRBD1. This specimen consisted of peripheral blood, obtained in a trial of Ad26.COV2.S vaccine versus placebo. The origin of this receptor is a person between 18 and 59 years old who received the Ad26.COV2.S COVID-19 vaccine or a placebo. The CDR3 loop is CASSQLTGQETQYF. CDR3 DNA: TGCGCCAGCAGCCAACTGACAGGGCAAGAGACCCAGTACTTC.